Shown below are 7 T cell receptor beta chains from a single sample sequenced in a study of siplizumab effects on memory and regulatory T cells. Measured with immunoSEQ multiplex PCR; TCRdb has only the in-frame clones, and not every one. Among around 99,000 clones listed, 92% were seen once. Sequenced input: Tregs sorted from blood. All receptors come from a human donor in good health.

The chain combines TRBV7-2 with TRBJ1-3; D gene ambiguous. The CDR3 is 14 residues long. Trimming stripped 5 bases from V and 9 bases from J, with 17 bases between. CDR1 is SGHTA and CDR2 is FQGNSA in the germline V gene. CDR3 in DNA: TGTGCCAGCAGCAATAGGGTTGGGAGCGGCACCATATATTTT. Translating it yields CASSNRVGSGTIYF.

The chain employs TRBV29-1 and TRBJ1-2, with 7 bases identical to TRBD1. The CDR3 runs 12 residues. Germline CDR1 and CDR2: SQVTM and ANQGSEA. V lost 5 bases to trimming and J lost 3 bases; unmatched junction nucleotides: 3. CDR3: CSVLQGDYGYTF. The CDR3 DNA reads as TGCAGCGTTCTTCAGGGGGACTATGGCTACACCTTC.

This chain uses TRBV2 with TRBJ2-7, with 8 nucleotides matching TRBD2. V lost 1 base, J lost 3 bases, and 11 bases stayed unmatched. Germline assignment: CDR1 SNHLY and CDR2 FYNNEI. The CDR3 spans 17 residues. DNA of the CDR3: TGTGCCAGCAGTGAAGTTTCCGGCGGGAGGAAGGTCTACGAGCAGTACTTC. Translating gives CASSEVSGGRKVYEQYF.

V and J are TRBV6-5 and TRBJ1-2, with unresolved D. This CDR3 spans 15 amino acids. Per germline, CDR1 MNHEY and CDR2 SVGAGI. V was cut by 2 bases and J by 8 bases, with 18 bases left in between. CDR3: CASSYHDGLGQGYTF. The CDR3 DNA reads TGTGCCAGCAGTTACCACGATGGCCTCGGGCAAGGCTACACCTTC.

This clone occurred once. The rearrangement uses TRBV15 and TRBJ1-5; 10 nucleotides line up with TRBD1. Germline V gene sequence: CDR1 LNHNV, CDR2 YYDKDF (reference sequence). J gave up 4 bases and V 2 bases, and 5 bases lay outside the gene matches. The CDR3 is 16 amino acids. As DNA, the CDR3 is TGTGCCACCAGCAGACCCGGGACAGGGGTTAATCAGCCCCAGCATTTT. Residues: CATSRPGTGVNQPQHF.

This clone was observed a single time. The CDR3 region has the DNA TGTGCCAGCAGTTACGGGGCTGGCAATCAGCCCCAGCATTTT. This gives the protein CASSYGAGNQPQHF. The chain combines TRBV6-5 with TRBJ1-5; TRBD1 might be the D (5 bases). This CDR3 region has 14 residues. The germline V gene encodes CDR1 MNHEY and CDR2 SVGAGI. V was clipped by 2 bases and J by 2 bases, with 7 bases between them.

This clone was observed a handful of times. This rearrangement joins TRBV5-4 to TRBJ1-5; no clear D gene. The V end lost 4 bases, the J end lost 3 bases, and 11 bases lay between the germline ends. The CDR3 is made up of 14 amino acids. The germline V gene has CDR1 SGHNT and CDR2 YYREEE (reference sequence). CDR3 sequence (DNA): TGTGCCAGCAGCGTTCTTGGGAACAATCAGCCCCAGCATTTT. Amino acid sequence: CASSVLGNNQPQHF. Together with reference TRBV5-4 and TRBJ1-5, the CDR3 gives the full variable domain: ETGVTQSPTHLIKTRGQQVTLRCSSQSGHNTVSWYQQALGQGPQFIFQYYREEENGRGNFPPRFSGLQFPNYSSELNVNALELDDSALYLCASSVLGNNQPQHFGDGTRLSIL.